Below, one TCR beta chain is given with its context. Study processing details: Amplified reference gene primers provided the basis for estimating nucleated cell counts. Generated by immunoSEQ multiplex PCR, the TCRdb table keeps only in-frame clones and is missing some. Clone size and V and J calls were adopted from that table, with D and trimming inferred from the DNA. The data hold approximately 44,000 clones, with roughly three quarters observed a single time. The data derive from a study of blood T cell repertoires in COVID-19. Whole-study context: The origin of the acute and convalescent COVID-19 samples was the United States, Italy and Spain. Nucleic acid was either cDNA or gDNA, and it came from T cells, B-cell-depleted T cells, or PBMCs.

This CDR3 is 16 amino acids long. J gave up 2 bases and V 3 bases, and 12 bases lay outside the gene matches. CDR1 is DFQATT, CDR2 SNEGSKA, per germline (reference sequence). The source of this sequence is a woman older than 75 with acute or convalescent COVID-19. The chain employs TRBV20-1 and TRBJ2-7; TRBD2 matches at 8 bases. Sequencing used peripheral blood. The CDR3: CSASYSAGVTTYEQYF. CDR3 nucleotide sequence: TGCAGTGCTAGTTATTCAGCGGGAGTGACTACCTACGAGCAGTACTTC.